This T cell receptor beta chain was identified in a study of T cell responses to AZD1222 COVID-19 vaccine. Here immunoSEQ multiplex PCR was the method, and the copy in TCRdb shows in-frame clones only, minus some. The sample yields roughly 180,000 clones, 90% to 95% seen once. The germline V gene has CDR1 LNHNV and CDR2 YYDKDF (reference sequence). J was trimmed by 7 bases and V by 4 bases; bases with no gene match: 10. CDR3 length: 16 residues. To note about this clone: The antigen is unknown.

Study observations and caveats: Among those given AZD1222, only six or seven were seropositive at baseline. All repertoire sampling was performed exclusively after the peak T cell response. Donors, mostly white British, included more females; clonal diversity was possibly underestimated.

This TCR came from an adult in good health. This chain connects TRBV15 to TRBJ2-7; TRBD2 agrees at 13 bases. The sequenced sample was peripheral blood, obtained on day 0 of AZD1222 vaccination. The DNA for the CDR3 is TGTGCCACCAGCATCGGGACTAGCGGGAAATTCTATGAGCAGTACTTC. Amino acid sequence: CATSIGTSGKFYEQYF.